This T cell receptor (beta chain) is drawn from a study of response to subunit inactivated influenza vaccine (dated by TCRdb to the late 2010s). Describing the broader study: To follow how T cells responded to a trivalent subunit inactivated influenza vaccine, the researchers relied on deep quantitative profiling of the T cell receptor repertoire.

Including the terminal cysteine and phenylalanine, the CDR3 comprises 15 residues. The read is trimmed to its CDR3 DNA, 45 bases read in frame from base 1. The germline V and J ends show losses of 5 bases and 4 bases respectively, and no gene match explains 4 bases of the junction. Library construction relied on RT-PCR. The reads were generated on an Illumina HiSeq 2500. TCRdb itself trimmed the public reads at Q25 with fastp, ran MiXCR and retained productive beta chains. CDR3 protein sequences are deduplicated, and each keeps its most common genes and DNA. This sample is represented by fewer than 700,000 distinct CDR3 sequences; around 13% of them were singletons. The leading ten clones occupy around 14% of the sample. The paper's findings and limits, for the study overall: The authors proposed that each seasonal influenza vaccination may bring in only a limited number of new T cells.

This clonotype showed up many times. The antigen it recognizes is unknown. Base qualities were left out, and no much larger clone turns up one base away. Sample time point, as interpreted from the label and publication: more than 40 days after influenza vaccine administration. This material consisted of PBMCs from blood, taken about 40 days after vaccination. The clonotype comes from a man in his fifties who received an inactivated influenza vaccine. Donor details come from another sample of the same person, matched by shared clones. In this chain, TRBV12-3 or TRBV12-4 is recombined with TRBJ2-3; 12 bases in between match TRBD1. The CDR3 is CASSPGTGGADTQYF. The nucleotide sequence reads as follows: TGTGCCAGCAGTCCCGGGACAGGGGGCGCAGATACGCAGTATTTT.